The next 30 T cell receptor beta chains were all read from a single sample in a study of blood T cell repertoires in COVID-19. The data were produced by immunoSEQ multiplex PCR, yet TCRdb's version contains in-frame clones alone and is incomplete. The repertoire holds 150,000 to 200,000 clones, with around 79% as singletons. Sequenced: peripheral blood. All receptors derive from a woman aged 40 to 50 with COVID-19, enrolled during active disease.

This chain links TRBV28 with TRBJ2-5; TRBD2 matches at 8 bases. Per germline, CDR1 MDHEN and CDR2 SYDVKM. V lost 5 bases to trimming and J lost 5 bases; unmatched junction nucleotides: 7. The CDR3 covers 14 residues. The CDR3, as DNA: TGTGCCAGCAGTGTCGGGGGGGGCTGGGAGACCCAGTACTTC. This encodes CASSVGGGWETQYF.

The rearrangement links TRBV4-3 to TRBJ1-1; D is uncertain. This CDR3 region has 15 residues. The germline V gene encodes CDR1 LGHNA and CDR2 YSLEER. Trimming shortened V by 4 bases and J by 5 bases, and 17 bases separated the two germline ends. CDR3 protein: CASSRGYSTQTEAFF. CDR3 nucleotides: TGCGCCAGCAGCCGAGGATATAGCACCCAGACTGAAGCTTTCTTT.

This sequence joins TRBV27 and TRBJ2-7; 7 bases align to TRBD2. CDR3 length equals 15 residues. The germline gives CDR1 MNHEY, CDR2 SMNVEV (reference sequence). The V segment lost 1 base and the J segment 2 bases; nucleotides outside the gene matches: 5. CDR3 sequence: CASSLWASGPYEQYF. The CDR3 coding sequence is TGTGCCAGCAGTTTATGGGCTAGCGGACCCTACGAGCAGTACTTC.

V is TRBV21-1 and J is TRBJ2-5; the DNA was not compared with TRBD2, the D call given in the table. TRBV21-1 constitutes a pseudogene. CDR3 length equals 16 residues. The CDR3 protein is CASSPRTSGSSETQYF. In DNA, the CDR3 is TGTGCCAGCAGCCCCCGGACTAGCGGGAGCTCAGAGACCCAGTACTTC.

V usage is TRBV5-1 and J usage is TRBJ2-1; 9 bases align to TRBD2. Germline V gene sequence: CDR1 SGHRS, CDR2 YFSETQ. The CDR3 spans 18 residues. J was trimmed by 5 bases and V by 0 bases; bases with no gene match: 12. CDR3 sequence: CASSLGAVLAGSHNEQFF. The CDR3 nucleotides read TGCGCCAGCAGCTTGGGAGCCGTACTAGCGGGCTCTCACAATGAGCAGTTCTTC.

J is TRBJ2-3 and V is TRBV29-1; the D gene is possibly TRBD1 (6 bases). The V and J ends lost 3 bases and 2 bases respectively, with 9 bases between them. The CDR3 loop spans 13 amino acids. The germline CDR1 and CDR2 sequences are SQVTM and ANQGSEA. This CDR3 reads CSVEGADTDTQYF. The CDR3 DNA sequence: TGCAGCGTTGAGGGGGCAGACACAGATACGCAGTATTTT.

This chain uses TRBV19 with TRBJ2-1, with a weak D call TRBD2 (5 bases). The CDR3 contains 15 residues. V was pared by 0 bases and J by 4 bases, with 10 bases between. Germline lookup yields CDR1 LNHDA and CDR2 SQIVND (reference sequence). CDR3 loop: CASSIDLGGYNEQFF. The CDR3 DNA is TGTGCCAGTAGTATAGATCTTGGAGGATACAATGAGCAGTTCTTC.

The chain combines TRBV6-2 or TRBV6-3 with TRBJ1-1; 7 bases map to TRBD1. J gave up 7 bases and V 6 bases, and 11 bases lay outside the gene matches. The germline V gene encodes CDR1 MNHEY and CDR2 SVGEGT. This CDR3 is built from 14 residues. The CDR3 spells CASSIGGVGLEAFF. CDR3 coding DNA: TGTGCCAGCAGCATAGGGGGCGTGGGTCTTGAAGCTTTCTTT.

V usage is TRBV7-2 and J usage is TRBJ2-7, with TRBD2 identical over 11 bases. Germline values: CDR1 SGHTA, CDR2 FQGNSA. CDR3 length equals 17 residues. Trimming at V came to 0 bases and at J to 1 base, leaving 5 bases not matched to a gene. The CDR3 reads CASSLASGGAKSYEQYF. Here the CDR3 DNA reads TGTGCCAGCAGCTTAGCTAGCGGGGGGGCGAAATCCTACGAGCAGTACTTC.

V is TRBV20-1 and J is TRBJ1-1; D is unclear. The CDR3 totals 11 residues. The V end lost 5 bases, the J end lost 1 base, and 5 bases lay between the germline ends. The germline V gene encodes CDR1 DFQATT and CDR2 SNEGSKA (reference sequence). The CDR3: CSAYRNTEAFF. The CDR3 bases are TGCAGTGCTTACAGGAACACTGAAGCTTTCTTT.

This rearrangement joins TRBV11-1 to TRBJ2-1, with TRBD2 identical over 10 bases. Trimming at V came to 5 bases and at J to 6 bases, leaving 10 bases not matched to a gene. The CDR3 length is 16 residues. The germline V gene encodes CDR1 SGHAT and CDR2 FQDESV (reference sequence). DNA of the CDR3: TGTGCCAGCAGCGTCCTAGGGACTAGCGTATCCAATGAGCAGTTCTTC. Protein sequence: CASSVLGTSVSNEQFF.

This clone appeared a few times. The V and J genes are TRBV4-2 and TRBJ2-7; 9 bases agree with TRBD1. CDR1 is LGHNA and CDR2 is YNFKEQ in the germline V gene. The CDR3 is 14 amino acids. V dropped 6 bases and J dropped 7; count of bases not matched to a gene: 10. CDR3 coding DNA: TGTGCCAGCAGTCGGGGACAGGGACTTTTTGAGCAGTACTTC. It is translated as CASSRGQGLFEQYF.

In the case of this clone: Distinct nucleotide sequences in the sample also encode this CDR3. J is TRBJ2-4 and V is TRBV18; possible D gene TRBD1, 5 bases. The V and J ends lost 2 bases and 1 base respectively, with 6 bases between them. The length of the CDR3 is 14 residues. In germline, CDR1 is KGHSH, CDR2 LQKENI. CDR3 in amino acids: CASSPAGAKNIQYF. CDR3 DNA: TGTGCCAGCTCACCAGCAGGGGCCAAAAACATTCAGTACTTC.

The V call is TRBV18, the J call TRBJ1-6, with D perhaps matching TRBD1 (6 bases). V was trimmed by 3 bases and J by 6 bases, leaving 9 bases between them. The CDR3 is 14 residues long. The germline gives CDR1 KGHSH, CDR2 LQKENI. The CDR3 loop is CASSPGTINSPLHF. The CDR3 nucleotides are TGTGCCAGCTCACCTGGGACAATTAATTCACCCCTCCACTTT. The full variable domain, rest sourced from reference TRBV18 and TRBJ1-6, is NAGVMQNPRHLVRRRGQEARLRCSPMKGHSHVYWYRQLPEEGLKFMVYLQKENIIDESGMPKERFSAEFPKEGPSILRIQQVVRGDSAAYFCASSPGTINSPLHFGNGTRLTVT.

This clone was observed a single time. The chain is built from TRBV18 and TRBJ1-4; 9 bases map to TRBD1. J gave up 10 bases and V 6 bases, and 9 bases lay outside the gene matches. This CDR3 contains 14 residues. The germline V gene has CDR1 KGHSH and CDR2 LQKENI. The CDR3 sequence: CASSSGQGLGKLFF. The CDR3 bases are TGTGCCAGCTCTTCGGGACAGGGCCTCGGAAAACTGTTTTTT.

Here the CDR3 DNA reads TGTGCCAGTAGGAGGACTTATGGCTACACCTTC. It codes for CASRRTYGYTF. This chain joins TRBV19 and TRBJ1-2; D ambiguous. The CDR3 runs to 11 residues. Germline loops: CDR1 LNHDA, CDR2 SQIVND (reference sequence). Between the trimmed V and J ends, which lost 6 bases and 5 bases, there was a span of 7 bases.

The chain carries TRBV30 and TRBJ2-2; the D gene is possibly TRBD2 (6 bases). The CDR3 is 14 residues long. Trimming took 5 bases from V and 7 from J, leaving 17 bases between them. Per the germline V gene, CDR1 is GTSNPN and CDR2 is SVGIG (reference sequence). The CDR3 sequence is CAWDPRRGLGELFF. CDR3 in DNA: TGTGCCTGGGACCCTCGGCGGGGCCTCGGGGAGCTGTTTTTT. Full variable domain (rest looked up from reference TRBV30 and TRBJ2-2): SQTIHQWPATLVQPVGSPLSLECTVEGTSNPNLYWYRQAAGRGLQLLFYSVGIGQISSEVPQNLSASRPQDRQFILSSKKLLLSDSGFYLCAWDPRRGLGELFFGEGSRLTVL.

The rearrangement joins TRBV7-2 to TRBJ1-1; 10 bases are shared with TRBD1. Looked up from germline, CDR1 is SGHTA and CDR2 is FQGNSA. Losses at the gene ends were 1 base for V and 3 bases for J; bases not matched to a gene: 11. The CDR3 totals 18 residues. The CDR3 sequence is CASSLGRQGARRYTEAFF. The CDR3 DNA sequence: TGTGCCAGCAGCTTAGGGAGACAGGGGGCGAGGAGGTACACTGAAGCTTTCTTT.

The chain recombines TRBV9 with TRBJ2-5, with 10 positions matching TRBD2. CDR3 length equals 16 residues. J lost 7 bases, V lost 1 base, and 10 bases had no gene match. CDR1 SGDLS and CDR2 YYNGEE come from the germline V gene. Written as DNA, the CDR3 is TGTGCCAGCAGCGTATCCAGCGGGGGGGCCGTGGGGACCCAGTACTTC. This sequence encodes CASSVSSGGAVGTQYF. The full variable domain, completed using reference TRBV9 and TRBJ2-5, is DSGVTQTPKHLITATGQRVTLRCSPRSGDLSVYWYQQSLDQGLQFLIQYYNGEERAKGNILERFSAQQFPDLHSELNLSSLELGDSALYFCASSVSSGGAVGTQYFGPGTRLLVL.

This clone was detected only a few times. This CDR3 is CASSSLAGGNEQYF. CDR3 nucleotides: TGTGCCAGCAGCTCGCTAGCGGGGGGTAACGAGCAGTACTTC. J is TRBJ2-7 and V is TRBV7-8, with 11 bases fitting TRBD2. Trimming removed 4 bases from V and 5 bases from J; junction bases left unmatched: 4. The CDR3 loop spans 14 amino acids. Germline V CDR1 and CDR2: SGHVS, FQNEAQ.

V gene TRBV7-9 combines with J gene TRBJ1-2; 8 bases line up with TRBD1. Germline V gene sequence: CDR1 SEHNR, CDR2 FQNEAQ (reference sequence). Trimming cost V 5 bases and J 8 bases; bases outside gene matches: 10. The CDR3 covers 14 residues. The CDR3 DNA reads as TGTGCCAGCAGCCAGGGACAGGAGATTGAGGGCTACACCTTC. Translation gives CASSQGQEIEGYTF.

V gene TRBV5-1 combines with J gene TRBJ2-7, with 9 bases fitting TRBD2. The CDR3 spans 15 residues. Germline lookup yields CDR1 SGHRS and CDR2 YFSETQ. V lost 4 bases, J lost 1 base, and 6 bases stayed unmatched. The CDR3 loop is CASSLWTSASYEQYF. The CDR3, as DNA: TGCGCCAGCAGCCTGTGGACTAGCGCTTCCTACGAGCAGTACTTC. Complete variable domain (other parts from reference TRBV5-1 and TRBJ2-7): KAGVTQTPRYLIKTRGQQVTLSCSPISGHRSVSWYQQTPGQGLQFLFEYFSETQRNKGNFPGRFSGRQFSNSRSEMNVSTLELGDSALYLCASSLWTSASYEQYFGPGTRLTVT.

The rearrangement uses TRBV2 and TRBJ2-7; the match to TRBD2 covers 11 bases. The CDR3 has 17 residues. With 4 bases clipped from V and 0 bases from J, the junction kept 8 bases outside the gene matches. Germline V gene lookup returns CDR1 SNHLY and CDR2 FYNNEI. CDR3 residues: CASSVDSGRESSYEQYF. The CDR3 coding sequence is TGTGCCAGCAGTGTGGATAGCGGGAGGGAAAGCTCCTACGAGCAGTACTTC. Variable domain in full (rest from reference TRBV2 and TRBJ2-7): EPEVTQTPSHQVTQMGQEVILRCVPISNHLYFYWYRQILGQKVEFLVSFYNNEISEKSEIFDDQFSVERPDGSNFTLKIRSTKLEDSAMYFCASSVDSGRESSYEQYFGPGTRLTVT.

The chain carries TRBV6-1 and TRBJ2-5; 8 nucleotides line up with TRBD1. Germline assignment: CDR1 MNHNS and CDR2 SASEGT. This CDR3 has 14 amino acids. Trimming removed 2 bases from V and 5 bases from J; junction bases left unmatched: 4. In DNA, the CDR3 is TGTGCCAGCAGTGAAACAGGGGGAGTGGAGACCCAGTACTTC. The encoded protein is CASSETGGVETQYF.

V usage is TRBV7-6 and J usage is TRBJ2-2; the D gene is possibly TRBD1 (5 bases). The V end lost 4 bases, the J end lost 4 bases, and 10 bases lay between the germline ends. The CDR3 sequence is 14 residues long. Germline assignment: CDR1 SGHVS and CDR2 FNYEAQ. The CDR3 DNA is TGTGCCAGCAGCTCTGACAGCGCCACCGGGGAGCTGTTTTTT. As protein: CASSSDSATGELFF.

CDR3: CASSADDRGRGYGYTF. For the CDR3, the DNA is TGTGCCAGCAGCGCAGATGACAGGGGACGAGGATATGGCTACACCTTC. The rearrangement links TRBV3-1 (or the pseudogene TRBV3-2) to TRBJ1-2; 8 nucleotides line up with TRBD1. Germline CDR1 is LGHDT and CDR2 is YNNKEL (reference sequence). CDR3 length equals 16 residues. The V gene end was trimmed by 5 bases and the J gene end by 5 bases; junction bases not matched to a gene: 13.

The rearrangement uses TRBV12-3 or TRBV12-4 and TRBJ1-2, with unresolved D. This CDR3 comprises 11 residues. V gave up 4 bases and J gave up 9 bases, with 9 bases separating them. The CDR3 bases are TGTGCCAGCAGTTCCGACTGGCGCTACACCTTC. Amino acids: CASSSDWRYTF.

This rearrangement joins TRBV18 to TRBJ1-3; D is possibly TRBD1 (6 bases). Between the trimmed V and J ends, which lost 3 bases and 2 bases, there was a span of 14 bases. This CDR3 has 16 residues. From germline, CDR1 is KGHSH and CDR2 LQKENI. The CDR3 bases are TGTGCCAGCTCACCGTCCACAGGGAGCACTGGAAACACCATATATTTT. This codes for CASSPSTGSTGNTIYF.

The count of this clone is one. The V and J genes are TRBV12-3 or TRBV12-4 and TRBJ1-4; D perhaps matches TRBD1 (5 bases). V lost 5 bases and J lost 8, with 9 bases in between. There are 12 residues in the CDR3. The CDR3 spells CASSRRGEKLFF. The CDR3 bases are TGTGCCAGCAGTCGAAGGGGAGAAAAACTGTTTTTT.

The V call is TRBV3-1 (or the pseudogene TRBV3-2), the J call TRBJ2-2; the D gene is possibly TRBD1 (6 bases). Trimming left V 6 bases short and J 2 bases short, with 10 bases between. Per the germline V gene, CDR1 is LGHDT and CDR2 is YNNKEL (reference sequence). The CDR3 is made up of 14 amino acids. CDR3 coding DNA: TGTGCCAGCAGACACGGGACAAACACCGGGGAGCTGTTTTTT. Translation: CASRHGTNTGELFF.